The 24 T cell receptor beta chains listed next were all sequenced from one sample in a study of T cell clones after liver transplantation. TCRdb's table, derived via immunoSEQ multiplex PCR, lists solely in-frame clones and lacks some. The sample lists just over 80,000 clones, over 80% occurring once. The specimen was CD4+ T cells from blood, collected about 46 months after liver transplant. The receptors stem from a human patient who received a liver transplant. A share of the T cells may be of graft donor origin.

V gene TRBV6-6 combines with J gene TRBJ2-1, with TRBD2 matching over 9 bases. This CDR3 spans 16 amino acids. Germline V gives CDR1 MNHNY, CDR2 SVGAGI (reference sequence). Germline trimming cut 6 bases from V and 0 bases from J; bases unmatched to any gene: 6. The CDR3 DNA reads as TGTGCCAGCAGCCGGTTAGCGGGAGACTCCTACAATGAGCAGTTCTTC. It encodes CASSRLAGDSYNEQFF.

The V gene is TRBV10-2, the J gene TRBJ2-7; a weak D match, TRBD1 (5 bases). The CDR3 length is 14 residues. Germline V lookup: CDR1 WSHSY, CDR2 SAAADI. V shed 2 bases and J shed 2 bases, with 10 bases lying between them. This CDR3 is CASSEVGRAYEQYF. CDR3 bases: TGCGCCAGCAGTGAGGTAGGCAGGGCCTACGAGCAGTACTTC.

The V gene is TRBV2, the J gene TRBJ2-5; D is perhaps TRBD2 (6 bases). The CDR3 has 14 amino acids. Looked up from germline, CDR1 is SNHLY and CDR2 is FYNNEI. Trimming took 10 bases from V and 5 from J, leaving 20 bases between them. CDR3 in DNA: TGTGCCACGGGTCGGGGGTCAGCCCCCGAGACCCAGTACTTC. Translated, it gives CATGRGSAPETQYF. The full variable domain, its missing parts supplied by reference TRBV2 and TRBJ2-5, is EPEVTQTPSHQVTQMGQEVILRCVPISNHLYFYWYRQILGQKVEFLVSFYNNEISEKSEIFDDQFSVERPDGSNFTLKIRSTKLEDSAMYFCATGRGSAPETQYFGPGTRLLVL.

The V call is TRBV7-3, the J call TRBJ2-1; weak D call: TRBD2 (6 bases). In germline, CDR1 is SGHTA, CDR2 FQGTGA. With 3 bases removed from V and 7 bases from J, the gap between germline ends came to 13 bases. The CDR3 totals 14 residues. The DNA for the CDR3 is TGTGCCAGCAGCTTCGGGGGATTCGGGAATGAGCAGTTCTTC. Its translation is CASSFGGFGNEQFF.

The rearrangement joins TRBV21-1 to TRBJ1-5. TRBV21-1 is shown as a pseudogene. The CDR3 spans 15 residues. CDR3 loop: CASSMLGSSNQPQHF. DNA for the CDR3: TGTGCCAGCAGCATGTTAGGTTCCAGCAATCAGCCCCAGCATTTT.

The chain employs TRBV13 and TRBJ1-2; 8 bases align to TRBD1. The CDR3 runs 14 residues. The germline V gene has CDR1 PRHDT and CDR2 FYEKMQ (reference sequence). The trim removed 4 bases at V and 4 bases at J, leaving 5 bases unmatched. Here the CDR3 reads CASSSRTGSYGYTF. In DNA, the CDR3 is TGTGCCAGCAGCTCTAGGACAGGGAGCTATGGCTACACCTTC.

The chain combines TRBV10-3 with TRBJ1-3; possibly TRBD1 for D (5 bases). CDR3 length: 16 amino acids. V was cut by 6 bases and J by 0 bases, with 15 bases left in between. Germline V gene lookup returns CDR1 ENHRY and CDR2 SYGVKD. The CDR3 coding sequence is TGTGCCATCAGCCCGGGACTCTCGAGCTCTGGAAACACCATATATTTT. The encoded protein is CAISPGLSSSGNTIYF.

The V call is TRBV5-1, the J call TRBJ2-7; no firm D call. Trimming stripped 4 bases from V and 4 bases from J, with 12 bases between. The CDR3 is made up of 13 amino acids. CDR1 SGHRS and CDR2 YFSETQ come from the germline V gene. The CDR3 DNA follows: TGCGCCAGCAGCCAAAACGTGGAGTACGAGCAGTACTTC. Its protein is CASSQNVEYEQYF.

The chain links TRBV4-2 to TRBJ1-2; TRBD1 agrees at 11 bases. Germline loops: CDR1 LGHNA, CDR2 YNFKEQ. Trimming cost V 3 bases and J 6 bases; bases outside gene matches: 9. The length of the CDR3 is 16 residues. CDR3 region: CASSQTGQGASDGYTF. CDR3 DNA: TGTGCCAGCAGCCAGACTGGACAGGGGGCCTCCGATGGCTACACCTTC.

V is TRBV18 and J is TRBJ2-7; D call uncertain. Looked up from germline, CDR1 is KGHSH and CDR2 is LQKENI. This CDR3 region has 13 residues. The V and J ends lost 2 bases and 3 bases respectively, with 8 bases between them. The CDR3, as DNA: TGTGCCAGCTCACCATCGACGATCTACGAGCAGTACTTC. Protein product: CASSPSTIYEQYF.

The chain employs TRBV11-2 and TRBJ1-1, with unresolved D. The germline gives CDR1 SGHAT, CDR2 FQNNGV. V was cut by 5 bases and J by 3 bases, with 10 bases left in between. CDR3 length equals 13 residues. The DNA of the CDR3 is TGTGCCAGCAGCGAAATCAAGCACACTGAAGCTTTCTTT. It codes for CASSEIKHTEAFF.

The J gene is TRBJ1-3, the V gene TRBV7-9; D is possibly TRBD1 (6 bases). The V end was cut by 5 bases, the J end by 0 bases, with 20 bases between. This CDR3 spans 18 amino acids. Germline V lookup: CDR1 SEHNR, CDR2 FQNEAQ (reference sequence). The chain's CDR3 is CASSRHYRDMSSGNTIYF. As DNA, the CDR3 is TGTGCCAGCAGCCGCCACTACCGGGACATGAGCTCTGGAAACACCATATATTTT. The variable domain in full, with the rest retrieved from reference TRBV7-9 and TRBJ1-3, is DTGVSQNPRHKITKRGQNVTFRCDPISEHNRLYWYRQTLGQGPEFLTYFQNEAQLEKSRLLSDRFSAERPKGSFSTLEIQRTEQGDSAMYLCASSRHYRDMSSGNTIYFGEGSWLTVV.

The chain combines TRBV7-9 with TRBJ2-5; 11 nucleotides agree with TRBD2. In germline, CDR1 is SEHNR, CDR2 FQNEAQ (reference sequence). The CDR3 runs 18 residues. V shed 1 base and J 2 bases; nucleotides not matched to a gene: 9. The CDR3 DNA is TGTGCCAGCAGCTTAGGCCTAGCGGGAGGCCCCTGGCAAGAGACCCAGTACTTC. Translating gives CASSLGLAGGPWQETQYF.

The chain is built from TRBV27 and TRBJ2-7; 7 bases are a match to TRBD2. The CDR3 totals 14 residues. Trimming took 3 bases from V and 2 from J; bases not matched to a gene: 4. Per germline, CDR1 MNHEY and CDR2 SMNVEV (reference sequence). CDR3 amino acids: CASSFGGVPYEQYF. The CDR3 DNA reads TGTGCCAGCAGTTTTGGGGGGGTCCCCTACGAGCAGTACTTC.

The chain uses TRBV28 and TRBJ2-1; the match to TRBD2 covers 11 bases. Germline V gene data show CDR1 as MDHEN and CDR2 as SYDVKM. This CDR3 is 15 amino acids long. Trimming cost V 1 base and J 7 bases; bases outside gene matches: 3. The CDR3 coding sequence is TGTGCCAGCAGTTTATATACTAGCGGGAGTAATGAGCAGTTCTTC. This sequence encodes CASSLYTSGSNEQFF.

The CDR3 loop is CASRREGAIYEQYF. The CDR3 DNA reads TGTGCCAGCAGGAGGGAGGGGGCAATTTACGAGCAGTACTTC. J is TRBJ2-7 and V is TRBV2; either TRBD1 or TRBD2 may supply D (7 bases each). Looked up from germline, CDR1 is SNHLY and CDR2 is FYNNEI. Between the trimmed V and J ends, which lost 6 bases and 4 bases, there was a span of 16 bases. The CDR3 runs to 14 residues.

In its sample, this clone was seen a few times. The chain employs TRBV19 and TRBJ1-2; D might be TRBD1 (6 bases). Germline-derived CDR1 and CDR2 are LNHDA and SQIVND (reference sequence). Trimming shortened V by 4 bases and J by 7 bases, and 10 bases separated the two germline ends. The CDR3 spans 12 residues. CDR3 in DNA: TGTGCCAGTAGTACACAGGGATTTGGCTACACCTTC. Translated, it gives CASSTQGFGYTF. The full variable domain, its missing parts supplied by reference TRBV19 and TRBJ1-2, is DGGITQSPKYLFRKEGQNVTLSCEQNLNHDAMYWYRQDPGQGLRLIYYSQIVNDFQKGDIAEGYSVSREKKESFPLTVTSAQKNPTAFYLCASSTQGFGYTFGSGTRLTVV.

The chain has TRBV19 and TRBJ1-2, with D uncertain. V lost 3 bases to trimming and J lost 3 bases, with 17 bases between them. Per the germline V gene, CDR1 is LNHDA and CDR2 is SQIVND (reference sequence). This CDR3 region has 16 residues. CDR3 DNA sequence: TGTGCCAGTAGTATCCGAGCAGAGCAGTCCTACTATGGCTACACCTTC. Translation: CASSIRAEQSYYGYTF.

The V gene is TRBV5-1, the J gene TRBJ2-1, with D possibly being TRBD2 (6 bases). The germline gives CDR1 SGHRS, CDR2 YFSETQ. The CDR3 loop spans 15 amino acids. The ends were cut back, 5 bases at V and 5 bases at J, with 17 bases in the middle. The DNA of the CDR3 is TGCGCCAGCAGGCTGGACCCCGGGACTCACAATGAGCAGTTCTTC. It yields the protein CASRLDPGTHNEQFF. Looking up the rest from reference TRBV5-1 and TRBJ2-1 gives the full variable domain: KAGVTQTPRYLIKTRGQQVTLSCSPISGHRSVSWYQQTPGQGLQFLFEYFSETQRNKGNFPGRFSGRQFSNSRSEMNVSTLELGDSALYLCASRLDPGTHNEQFFGPGTRLTVL.

The chain couples TRBV5-4 to TRBJ1-2, with 11 bases fitting TRBD1. CDR3 length: 18 residues. The ends lost 4 bases at V and 8 bases at J; junction bases unmatched: 19. Germline loops: CDR1 SGHNT, CDR2 YYREEE (reference sequence). The DNA for the CDR3 is TGTGCCAGCAGCCCCACGCCGATCCTCGGACAGGGGGCGCGGGGCTACACCTTC. As protein: CASSPTPILGQGARGYTF.

The V call is TRBV2, the J call TRBJ1-5; D is unresolved. The CDR3 totals 12 residues. The V gene's germline CDR1 is SNHLY and CDR2 FYNNEI. Trimming took off 6 bases at V and 0 bases at J, with 3 bases between the two ends. CDR3 DNA: TGTGCCAGCAGAGATAGCAATCAGCCCCAGCATTTT. It yields the protein CASRDSNQPQHF.

This clone appeared a few times. This chain links TRBV6-6 with TRBJ2-7, with 8 nucleotides matching TRBD2. This CDR3 spans 15 amino acids. J was trimmed by 6 bases and V by 2 bases; bases with no gene match: 9. The V gene's germline CDR1 is MNHNY and CDR2 SVGAGI (reference sequence). CDR3 loop: CASSYGGRPNSEQYF. As DNA, the CDR3 is TGTGCCAGCAGTTACGGCGGGAGGCCCAACTCCGAGCAGTACTTC.

The V and J genes are TRBV6-1 and TRBJ2-1; 13 positions agree with TRBD2. This CDR3 has 15 residues. CDR1 and CDR2 from the germline V gene are MNHNS and SASEGT. Trimming removed 8 bases from V and 6 bases from J; junction bases left unmatched: 7. The CDR3 spells CASRETSGRANEQFF. The CDR3 nucleotides read TGTGCCAGCCGGGAAACTAGCGGGAGGGCCAATGAGCAGTTCTTC.

V and J are TRBV13 and TRBJ2-7, with 7 nucleotides matching TRBD1. Germline CDR1 PRHDT, CDR2 FYEKMQ (reference sequence). This CDR3 has 14 amino acids. The V gene end was trimmed by 5 bases and the J gene end by 4 bases; junction bases not matched to a gene: 8. The DNA for the CDR3 is TGTGCCAGCAGCCCGTACAGGGGAAGGTACGAGCAGTACTTC. Its protein product is CASSPYRGRYEQYF.